This TCR beta chain originates from a study of cytomegalovirus exposure and HLA in healthy donors. Turning to the study itself: It was reported in a later analysis that the 100 to 150 validation repertoires used the same platform as the approximately 600 first-cohort repertoires. Study-level points and caveats: In vitro assays verified that three CMV-associated chains recognized CMV antigens specifically. Subsequent analysis found a tendency for first-cohort TCR clusters to co-occur within the 120 or so validation repertoires. It was reportedly the case that the classifier diagnosed cytomegalovirus status with high specificity and sensitivity.

Comments on this clone: Its target is not known.

Unmatched junction bases numbered 4, after V lost 7 bases and J lost 5 bases. The germline gives CDR1 ENHRY, CDR2 SYGVKD. The CDR3 spans 13 residues. The assay was immunoSEQ multiplex PCR, and TCRdb's table has in-frame clones only and misses some. The sample has 160,000 or so clones, about 87% seen once. The chain joins TRBV10-3 to TRBJ2-1, with TRBD1 matching 8 bases. Input material: PBMCs. This clonotype was obtained from a woman in her 30s in good health and CMV-seronegative. In DNA, the CDR3 is TGTGCCATCACCCAGGACAGGGACAATGAGCAGTTCTTC. It yields the protein CAITQDRDNEQFF.